Detailed here is one TCR beta chain. The antigen remains unidentified. 13 Jbeta primers and 60 Vbeta primers were used for the PCR. Here immunoSEQ multiplex PCR was the method, and the copy in TCRdb shows in-frame clones only, minus some. The table has about 130,000 clones, about 10% seen once. The data derive from a study of cytomegalovirus exposure and HLA in healthy donors. The study, taken as a whole, reports: Upon later analysis, HLA-associated TCR beta chains proved more clonally expanded than other, equally common chains. Most subjects' HLA-A and HLA-B alleles were reportedly predicted from TCR beta sequences.

Germline lookup yields CDR1 SEHNR and CDR2 FQNEAQ (reference sequence). The CDR3 is 16 amino acids. The V end lost 1 base, the J end lost 3 bases, and 15 bases lay between the germline ends. The chain recombines TRBV7-9 with TRBJ1-1, with a weak D call TRBD1 (6 bases). Material: PBMCs. The TCR comes from a young woman in good health and CMV-seropositive. Written as DNA, the CDR3 is TGTGCCAGCAGCTTAGTTACAGGGACCAAGGACACTGAAGCTTTCTTT. Translated: CASSLVTGTKDTEAFF.